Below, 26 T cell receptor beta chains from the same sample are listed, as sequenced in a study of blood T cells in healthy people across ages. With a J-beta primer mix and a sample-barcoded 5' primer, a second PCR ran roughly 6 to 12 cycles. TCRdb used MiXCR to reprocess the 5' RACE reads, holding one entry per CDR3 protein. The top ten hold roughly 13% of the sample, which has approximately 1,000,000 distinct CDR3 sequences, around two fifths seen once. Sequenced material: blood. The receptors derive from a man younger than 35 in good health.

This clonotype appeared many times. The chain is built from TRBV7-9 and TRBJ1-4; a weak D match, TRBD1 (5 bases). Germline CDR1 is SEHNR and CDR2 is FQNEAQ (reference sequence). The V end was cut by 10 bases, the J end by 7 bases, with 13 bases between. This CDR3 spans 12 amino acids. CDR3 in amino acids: CATGRESEKLFF. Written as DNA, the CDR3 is TGTGCCACCGGCAGGGAAAGTGAAAAACTGTTTTTT.

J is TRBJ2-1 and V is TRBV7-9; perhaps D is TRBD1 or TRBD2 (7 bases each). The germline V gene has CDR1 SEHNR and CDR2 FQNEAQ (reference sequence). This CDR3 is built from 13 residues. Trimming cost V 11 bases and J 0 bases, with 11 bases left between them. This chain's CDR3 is CAARGGSYNEQFF. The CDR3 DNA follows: TGTGCCGCCAGGGGGGGCTCCTACAATGAGCAGTTCTTC. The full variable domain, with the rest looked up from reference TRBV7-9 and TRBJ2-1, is DTGVSQNPRHKITKRGQNVTFRCDPISEHNRLYWYRQTLGQGPEFLTYFQNEAQLEKSRLLSDRFSAERPKGSFSTLEIQRTEQGDSAMYLCAARGGSYNEQFFGPGTRLTVL.

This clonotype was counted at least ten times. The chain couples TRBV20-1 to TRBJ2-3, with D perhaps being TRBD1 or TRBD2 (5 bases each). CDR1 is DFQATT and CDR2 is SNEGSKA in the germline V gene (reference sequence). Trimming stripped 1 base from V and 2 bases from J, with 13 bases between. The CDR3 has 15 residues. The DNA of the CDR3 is TGCAGTGCTAGAGCTGGGGCGGGTGACACAGATACGCAGTATTTT. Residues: CSARAGAGDTDTQYF.

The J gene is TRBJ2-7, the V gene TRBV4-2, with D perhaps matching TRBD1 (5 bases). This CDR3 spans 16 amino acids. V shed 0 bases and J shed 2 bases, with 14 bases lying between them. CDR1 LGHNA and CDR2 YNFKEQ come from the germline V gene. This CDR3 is CASSQEGGASTYEQYF. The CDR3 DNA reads TGTGCCAGCAGCCAAGAAGGTGGGGCATCAACCTACGAGCAGTACTTC.

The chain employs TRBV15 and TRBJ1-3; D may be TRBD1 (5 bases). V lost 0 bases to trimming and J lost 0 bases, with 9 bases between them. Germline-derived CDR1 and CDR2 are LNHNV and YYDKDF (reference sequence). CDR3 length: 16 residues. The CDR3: CATSRDRGVSGNTIYF. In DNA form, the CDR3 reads TGTGCCACCAGCAGAGATCGAGGGGTCTCTGGAAACACCATATATTTT.

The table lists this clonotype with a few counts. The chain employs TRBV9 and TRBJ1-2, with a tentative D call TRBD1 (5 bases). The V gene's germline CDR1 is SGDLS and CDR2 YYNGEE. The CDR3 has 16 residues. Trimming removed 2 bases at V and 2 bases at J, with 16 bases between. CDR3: CASSVSREGSNYGYTF. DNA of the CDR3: TGTGCCAGCAGCGTTAGCAGGGAGGGATCAAACTATGGCTACACCTTC.

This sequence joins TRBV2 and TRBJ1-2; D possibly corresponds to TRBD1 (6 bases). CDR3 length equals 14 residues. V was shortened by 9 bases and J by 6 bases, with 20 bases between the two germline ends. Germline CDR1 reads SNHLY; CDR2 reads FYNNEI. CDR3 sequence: CASRLGANPNGYTF. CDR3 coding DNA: TGTGCCAGTCGACTGGGGGCTAACCCCAATGGCTACACCTTC.

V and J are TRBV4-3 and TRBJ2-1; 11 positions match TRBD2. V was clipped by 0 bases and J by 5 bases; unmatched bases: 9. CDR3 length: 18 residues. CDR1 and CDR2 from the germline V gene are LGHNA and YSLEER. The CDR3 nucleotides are TGCGCCAGCAGCCAAGATATGACTAGCGGGGAGGTGAACAATGAGCAGTTCTTC. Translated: CASSQDMTSGEVNNEQFF.

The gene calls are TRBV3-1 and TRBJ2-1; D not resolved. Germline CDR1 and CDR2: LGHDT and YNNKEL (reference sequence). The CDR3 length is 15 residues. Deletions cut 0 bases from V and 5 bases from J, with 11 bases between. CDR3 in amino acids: CASSQESTSDNEQFF. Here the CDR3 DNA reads TGTGCCAGCAGCCAAGAATCCACGTCTGACAATGAGCAGTTCTTC.

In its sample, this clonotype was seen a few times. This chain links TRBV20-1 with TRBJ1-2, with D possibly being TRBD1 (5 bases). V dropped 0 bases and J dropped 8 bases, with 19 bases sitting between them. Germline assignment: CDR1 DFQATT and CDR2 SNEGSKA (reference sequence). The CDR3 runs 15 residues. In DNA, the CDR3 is TGCAGTGCTAGAGATAGTCCTTTCCCCCGGGACGGCTACACCTTC. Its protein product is CSARDSPFPRDGYTF.

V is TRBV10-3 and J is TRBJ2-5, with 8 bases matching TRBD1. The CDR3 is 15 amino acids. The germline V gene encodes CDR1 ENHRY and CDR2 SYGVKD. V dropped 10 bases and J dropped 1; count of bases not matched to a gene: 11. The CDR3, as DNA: TGTGCCACCAACCAGGACAGGGCCCTCCAAGAGACCCAGTACTTC. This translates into CATNQDRALQETQYF.

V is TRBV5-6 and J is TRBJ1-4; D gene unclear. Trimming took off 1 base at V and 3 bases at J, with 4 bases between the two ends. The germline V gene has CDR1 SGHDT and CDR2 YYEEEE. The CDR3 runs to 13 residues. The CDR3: CASSLTPNEKLFF. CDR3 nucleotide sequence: TGTGCCAGCAGCTTGACACCTAATGAAAAACTGTTTTTT.

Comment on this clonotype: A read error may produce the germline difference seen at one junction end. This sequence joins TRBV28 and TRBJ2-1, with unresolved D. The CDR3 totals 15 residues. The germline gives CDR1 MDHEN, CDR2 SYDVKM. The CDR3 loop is CAGSSKWSSYNEQFF. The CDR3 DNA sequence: TGTGCCGGCAGTTCGAAGTGGAGCTCCTACAATGAGCAGTTCTTC.

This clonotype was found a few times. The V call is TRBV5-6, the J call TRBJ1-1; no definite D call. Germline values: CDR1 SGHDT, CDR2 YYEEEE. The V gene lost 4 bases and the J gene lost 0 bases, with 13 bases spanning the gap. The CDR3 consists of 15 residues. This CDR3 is CASSAREGVNTEAFF. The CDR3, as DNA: TGTGCCAGCAGCGCCCGTGAGGGAGTGAACACTGAAGCTTTCTTT.

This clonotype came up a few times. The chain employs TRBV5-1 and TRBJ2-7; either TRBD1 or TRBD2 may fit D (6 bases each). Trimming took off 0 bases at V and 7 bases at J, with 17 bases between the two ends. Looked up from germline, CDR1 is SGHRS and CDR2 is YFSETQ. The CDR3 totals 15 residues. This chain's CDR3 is CASSLVGGLYNEQYF. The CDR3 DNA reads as TGCGCCAGCAGCTTGGTGGGGGGCCTCTACAATGAGCAGTACTTC.

Here the CDR3 DNA reads TGTGCCAGCAGCTTTCAAAGCGGGAGCACAGATACGCAGTATTTT. Protein sequence: CASSFQSGSTDTQYF. This sequence joins TRBV7-2 and TRBJ2-3; the D gene is possibly TRBD2 (6 bases). The V gene's germline CDR1 is SGHTA and CDR2 FQGNSA. This CDR3 comprises 15 residues. Between the trimmed V and J ends, which lost 3 bases and 0 bases, there was a span of 10 bases.

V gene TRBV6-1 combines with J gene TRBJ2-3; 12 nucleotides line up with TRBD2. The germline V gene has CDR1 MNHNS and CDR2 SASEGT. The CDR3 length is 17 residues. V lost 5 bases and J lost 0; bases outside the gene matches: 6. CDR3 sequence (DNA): TGTGCCAGCAGTAGACTAGCGGGGGCGCCTAGCACAGATACGCAGTATTTT. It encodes CASSRLAGAPSTDTQYF.

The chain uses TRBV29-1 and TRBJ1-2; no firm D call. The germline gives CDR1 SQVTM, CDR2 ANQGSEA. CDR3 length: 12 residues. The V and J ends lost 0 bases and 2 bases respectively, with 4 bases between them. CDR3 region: CSVEDTNYGYTF. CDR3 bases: TGCAGCGTTGAAGACACAAACTATGGCTACACCTTC.

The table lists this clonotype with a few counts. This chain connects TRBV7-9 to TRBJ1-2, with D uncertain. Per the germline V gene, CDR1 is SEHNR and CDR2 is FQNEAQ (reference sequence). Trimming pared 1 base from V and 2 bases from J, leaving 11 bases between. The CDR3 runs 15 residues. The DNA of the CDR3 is TGTGCCAGCAGCTTAGAAAAGGGAACGAACTATGGCTACACCTTC. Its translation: CASSLEKGTNYGYTF.

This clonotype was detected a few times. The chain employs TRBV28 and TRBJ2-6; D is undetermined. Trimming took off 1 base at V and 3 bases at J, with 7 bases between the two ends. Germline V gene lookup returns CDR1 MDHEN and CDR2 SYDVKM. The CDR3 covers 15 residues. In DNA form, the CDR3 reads TGTGCCAGCAGTTTATCCGGGTATGGGGCCAACGTCCTGACTTTC. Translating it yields CASSLSGYGANVLTF.

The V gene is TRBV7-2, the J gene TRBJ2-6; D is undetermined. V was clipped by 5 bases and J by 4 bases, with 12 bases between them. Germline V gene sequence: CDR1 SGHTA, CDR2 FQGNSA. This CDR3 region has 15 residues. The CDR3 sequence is CASSPTERGANVLTF. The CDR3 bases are TGTGCCAGCAGCCCTACAGAGAGAGGGGCCAACGTCCTGACTTTC.

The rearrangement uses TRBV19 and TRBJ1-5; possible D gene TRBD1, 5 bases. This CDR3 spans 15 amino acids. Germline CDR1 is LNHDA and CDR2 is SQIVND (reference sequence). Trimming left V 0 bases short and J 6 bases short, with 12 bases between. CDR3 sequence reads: CASSIDLQGSQPQHF. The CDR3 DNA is TGTGCCAGTAGTATAGATCTCCAGGGAAGTCAGCCCCAGCATTTT.

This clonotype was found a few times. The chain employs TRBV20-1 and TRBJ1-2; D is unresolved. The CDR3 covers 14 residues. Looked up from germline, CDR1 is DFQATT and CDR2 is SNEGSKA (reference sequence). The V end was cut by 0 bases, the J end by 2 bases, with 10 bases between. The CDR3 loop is CSARETGPNYGYTF. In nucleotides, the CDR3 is TGCAGTGCTAGAGAGACGGGTCCGAACTATGGCTACACCTTC.

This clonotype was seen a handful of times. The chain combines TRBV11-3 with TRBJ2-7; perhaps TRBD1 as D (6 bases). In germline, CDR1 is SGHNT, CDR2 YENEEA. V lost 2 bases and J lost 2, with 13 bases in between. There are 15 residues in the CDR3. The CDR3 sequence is CASSLRGSPTYEQYF. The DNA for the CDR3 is TGTGCCAGCAGCTTAAGGGGGTCCCCAACCTACGAGCAGTACTTC.

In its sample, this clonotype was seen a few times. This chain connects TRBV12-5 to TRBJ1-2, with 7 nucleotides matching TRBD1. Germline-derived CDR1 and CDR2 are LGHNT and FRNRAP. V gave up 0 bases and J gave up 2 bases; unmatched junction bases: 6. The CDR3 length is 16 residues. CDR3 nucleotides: TGTGCTAGTGGTTTGGTATTGGGGGGACAGAACTATGGCTACACCTTC. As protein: CASGLVLGGQNYGYTF.

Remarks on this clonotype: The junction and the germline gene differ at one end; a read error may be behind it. As DNA, the CDR3 is TGCAGCGGTGAAGATGCGACCGAGCAGTACTTC. Residues: CSGEDATEQYF. The chain links TRBV29-1 to TRBJ2-7; D unclear. The CDR3 is 11 amino acids. The germline CDR1 and CDR2 sequences are SQVTM and ANQGSEA.